These T cell receptor beta chains were read from a single sample in a study of shared clonotypes between healthy human individuals. Produced via immunoSEQ multiplex PCR; TCRdb's table is partial and in-frame only. Altogether approximately 700,000 clones are present, roughly 72% being singletons, with the ten largest covering 1.5% to 2%. The sequenced material came from memory CD4+ T cells sorted from blood. The origin of the receptors is a woman in her 30s in good health. The conserved cysteine and the conserved F or W are not part of the CDR3 here. A D gene is named only where the DNA matches it firmly. Rows may omit the clone size; those that give it use once, few, many or a size class.

j_call d_call v_call clone_size cdr3_length cdr3_aa
TRBJ1-1 - TRBV28 - 14 ASSSSSEGGWTEAF
TRBJ2-6 - TRBV4-1 - 16 ASSQTRNTDSGANVLT
TRBJ2-7 TRBD2 TRBV6-6 - 13 ASSSGLAGGYEQY
TRBJ2-7 TRBD2 TRBV6-5 - 12 ASSASGRAYEQY
TRBJ1-4 - TRBV7-2 few 12 ASSLSQGNEKLF
TRBJ1-1 - TRBV25-1 - 12 ASSELTRDTEAF
TRBJ1-5 - TRBV27 many 15 ASSLYWDVGSNQPQH
TRBJ2-3 - TRBV11-3 - 13 ASSLGNSATDTQY
TRBJ2-5 TRBD2 TRBV19 many 15 ASSTGRDPNTQETQY
TRBJ2-7 - TRBV14 once 11 ASSQYSYYEQY
TRBJ2-7 - TRBV7-9 few 13 ASSLEYDVAYEQY
TRBJ2-3 - TRBV10-2 - 11 ASSPRETDTQY
TRBJ1-1 - TRBV5-1 - 12 ASNRWGSNTEAF
TRBJ2-2 TRBD2 TRBV7-7 - 14 ASSLEAGGNTGELF
TRBJ2-1 TRBD2 TRBV14 - 14 ASSQVTSGMGNEQF
TRBJ1-5 - TRBV19 - 11 ASRLGAIEPQH